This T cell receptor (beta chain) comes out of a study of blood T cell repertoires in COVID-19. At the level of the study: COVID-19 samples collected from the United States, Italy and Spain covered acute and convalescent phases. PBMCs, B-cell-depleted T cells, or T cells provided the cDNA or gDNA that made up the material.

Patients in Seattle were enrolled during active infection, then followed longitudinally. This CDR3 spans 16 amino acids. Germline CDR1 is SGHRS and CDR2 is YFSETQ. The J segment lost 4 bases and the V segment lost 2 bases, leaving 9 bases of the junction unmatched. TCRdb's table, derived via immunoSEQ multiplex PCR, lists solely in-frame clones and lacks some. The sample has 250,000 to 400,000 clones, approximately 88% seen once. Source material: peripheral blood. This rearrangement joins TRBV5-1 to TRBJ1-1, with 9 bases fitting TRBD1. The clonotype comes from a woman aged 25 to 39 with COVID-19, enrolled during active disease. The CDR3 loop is CASSLGDRVTGTEAFF. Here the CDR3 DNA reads TGCGCCAGCAGCTTAGGGGACAGGGTTACGGGCACTGAAGCTTTCTTT. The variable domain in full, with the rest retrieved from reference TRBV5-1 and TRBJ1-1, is KAGVTQTPRYLIKTRGQQVTLSCSPISGHRSVSWYQQTPGQGLQFLFEYFSETQRNKGNFPGRFSGRQFSNSRSEMNVSTLELGDSALYLCASSLGDRVTGTEAFFGQGTRLTVV.